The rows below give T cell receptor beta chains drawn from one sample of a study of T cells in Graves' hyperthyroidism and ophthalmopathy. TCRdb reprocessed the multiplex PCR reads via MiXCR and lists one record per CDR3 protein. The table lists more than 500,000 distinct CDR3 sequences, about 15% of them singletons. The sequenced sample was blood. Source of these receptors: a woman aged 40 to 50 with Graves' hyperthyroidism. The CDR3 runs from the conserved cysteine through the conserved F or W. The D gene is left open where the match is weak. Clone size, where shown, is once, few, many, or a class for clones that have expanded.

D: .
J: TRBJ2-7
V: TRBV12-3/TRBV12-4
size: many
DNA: TGTGCCAGCAGTAAACTAGACCACGAGCAGTACTTC
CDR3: CASSKLDHEQYF

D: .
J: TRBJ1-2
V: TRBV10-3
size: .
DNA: TGTGCCATCGGCGAGGGCGGCAATGGCTACACCTTC
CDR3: CAIGEGGNGYTF

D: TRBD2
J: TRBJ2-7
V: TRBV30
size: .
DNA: TGTGCCTGGAGTCCTAAACACGGGACTAGCGGGAGCCGTCCTAGAGAGCAGTACTTC
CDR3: CAWSPKHGTSGSRPREQYF

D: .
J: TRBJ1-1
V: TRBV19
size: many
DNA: TGTGCCAGTAGCGTTTCGGTAATCTCTGAAGCTTTCTTT
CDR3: CASSVSVISEAFF

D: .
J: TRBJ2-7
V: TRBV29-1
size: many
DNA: TGCAGCGTTGAGTTGGGCCACACCTACGAGCAGTACTTC
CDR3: CSVELGHTYEQYF

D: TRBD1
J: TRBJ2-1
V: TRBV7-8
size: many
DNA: TGTGCCAGCAGCCCACGGACAGGCCCTTACAATGAGCAGTTCTTC
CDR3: CASSPRTGPYNEQFF

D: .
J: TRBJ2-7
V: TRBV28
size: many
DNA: TGTGCCAGCAGTTATTGGGGGCTTGAATCCTACGAGCAGTACTTC
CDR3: CASSYWGLESYEQYF

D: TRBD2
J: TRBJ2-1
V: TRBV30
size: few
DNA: TGTGCCTGGGCCACGGGACTAGCGACCAATGAGCAGTTCTTC
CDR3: CAWATGLATNEQFF

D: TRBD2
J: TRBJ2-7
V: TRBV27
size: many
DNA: TGTGCCAGCAGTTTTCTAGCGGGAGGGAACGAGCAGTACTTC
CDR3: CASSFLAGGNEQYF

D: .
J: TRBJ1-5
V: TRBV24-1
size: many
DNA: TGTGCCACCATGCAGAGGGCCGATCAGCCCCAGCATTTT
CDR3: CATMQRADQPQHF

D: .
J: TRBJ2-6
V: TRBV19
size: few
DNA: TGTGCCAGTAGGCGACAGAGCTCTGGGGCCAACGTCCTGACTTTC
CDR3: CASRRQSSGANVLTF

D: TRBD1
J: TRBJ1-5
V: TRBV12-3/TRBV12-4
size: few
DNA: TGTGCCAGCAGTTTAAACGTAGGGGGCGTTGGTCAGCCCCAGCATTTT
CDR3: CASSLNVGGVGQPQHF

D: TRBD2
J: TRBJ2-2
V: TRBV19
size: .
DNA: TGTGCCACTAAACGAGCGGGAGGCGGGGAGCTGTTTTTT
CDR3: CATKRAGGGELFF

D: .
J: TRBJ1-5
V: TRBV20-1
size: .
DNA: TGCAGTGCTAGAGATTGGGGGAATAGCAATCAGCCCCAGCATTTT
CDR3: CSARDWGNSNQPQHF

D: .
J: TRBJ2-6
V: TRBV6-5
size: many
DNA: TGTGCCAGCAGTTCGCAGGGTCCTGGGGCCAACGTCCTGACTTTC
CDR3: CASSSQGPGANVLTF

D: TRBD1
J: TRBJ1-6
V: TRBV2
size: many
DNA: TGTGCCAGCGGCAGGGGGACCTATAATTCACCCCTCCACTTT
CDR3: CASGRGTYNSPLHF

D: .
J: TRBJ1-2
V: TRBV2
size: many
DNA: TGTGCCAGCAGTCCAATTTCCCAGGGACGGCGAATCTATGGCTACACCTTC
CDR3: CASSPISQGRRIYGYTF

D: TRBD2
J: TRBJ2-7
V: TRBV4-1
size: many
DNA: TGCGCCAGCAGCCAAGGCGGGAGTCGCTACGAGCAGTACTTC
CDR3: CASSQGGSRYEQYF